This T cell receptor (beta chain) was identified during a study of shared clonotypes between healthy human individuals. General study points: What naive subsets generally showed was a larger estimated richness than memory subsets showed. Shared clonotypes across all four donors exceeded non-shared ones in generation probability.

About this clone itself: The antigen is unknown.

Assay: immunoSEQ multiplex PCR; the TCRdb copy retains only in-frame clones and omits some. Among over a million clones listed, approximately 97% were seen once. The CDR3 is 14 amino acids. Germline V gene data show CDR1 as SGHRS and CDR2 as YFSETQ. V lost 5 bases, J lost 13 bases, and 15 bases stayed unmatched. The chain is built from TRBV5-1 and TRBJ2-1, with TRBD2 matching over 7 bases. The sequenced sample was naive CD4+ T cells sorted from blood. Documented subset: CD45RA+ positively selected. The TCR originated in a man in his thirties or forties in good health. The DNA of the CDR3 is TGCGCCAGCAGTCTCCGGTCTGGCGGGAGTGGCCAGTTCTTC. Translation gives CASSLRSGGSGQFF.